The present T cell receptor (beta chain) was sequenced within a study of response to subunit inactivated influenza vaccine. Whole-study findings and limits: Authors suggested that a seasonal influenza vaccination recruits few new T cells each time.

MiXCR, applied by TCRdb to the RT-PCR reads, yields one record per CDR3 protein. The data hold 700,000 to 900,000 distinct CDR3 sequences, with about 20% observed a single time. This CDR3 has 13 residues. V was trimmed by 4 bases and J by 5 bases, leaving 10 bases between them. With regard to this clonotype: The antigen remains undetermined.

V gene TRBV12-3 or TRBV12-4 combines with J gene TRBJ2-3, with D unresolved. This clonotype was obtained from a man aged 50 to 59 who received an inactivated influenza vaccine. Here the sequenced sample was PBMCs from blood, taken more than 4 days after vaccination. Written as DNA, the CDR3 is TGTGCCAGCAGTTATGGCTGGGTAGATACGCAGTATTTT. It translates to CASSYGWVDTQYF.